Listed below are T cell receptor beta chains from one sample, sequenced in a study of shared clonotypes between healthy human individuals. Using immunoSEQ multiplex PCR, the repertoire was profiled, and TCRdb retains in-frame clones only, with some absent. The sample carries roughly 2.1 million clones, about 93% recorded once. Source material: naive CD8+ T cells from PBMCs. These receptors came from a young man in good health. Some clones in this sample may be carry-over from other donors' samples. Each CDR3 is given with its conserved first and last residue. Each record gives: clone size, V gene, CDR3 length, J gene, D gene, CDR3 protein, CDR3 DNA. D genes are given only for firm matches. Clone size is given for some rows only: seen once, a few or many times, or a class if the clone is expanded.

size: NA
V: TRBV18
length: 16
J: TRBJ2-7
D: TRBD1
CDR3: CASSPLDRGLNYEQYF
DNA: TGTGCCAGCTCACCACTCGACAGGGGCCTAAACTACGAGCAGTACTTC

size: once
V: TRBV29-1
length: 13
J: TRBJ1-2
D: NA
CDR3: CSVVYWGDYGYTF
DNA: TGCAGCGTTGTCTATTGGGGGGACTATGGCTACACCTTC

size: NA
V: TRBV21-1
length: 15
J: TRBJ2-7
D: NA
CDR3: CASSNNSGGPYEQYF
DNA: TGTGCCAGCAGCAACAATTCGGGAGGCCCCTACGAGCAGTACTTC

size: NA
V: TRBV5-1
length: 12
J: TRBJ2-7
D: TRBD2
CDR3: CASSAGGYEQYF
DNA: TGCGCCAGCAGCGCGGGAGGGTACGAGCAGTACTTC

size: NA
V: TRBV4-1
length: 14
J: TRBJ1-5
D: NA
CDR3: CASSHVREPQPQHF
DNA: TGCGCCAGCAGCCATGTCCGGGAACCTCAGCCCCAGCATTTT

size: NA
V: TRBV28
length: 15
J: TRBJ1-2
D: NA
CDR3: CASTDGTGGIYGYTF
DNA: TGTGCCAGCACCGATGGAACCGGGGGAATCTATGGCTACACCTTC

size: NA
V: TRBV5-1
length: 17
J: TRBJ2-7
D: TRBD2
CDR3: CASSLGELAGVIYEQYF
DNA: TGCGCCAGCAGCTTGGGGGAACTAGCGGGAGTAATATACGAGCAGTACTTC

size: NA
V: TRBV7-9
length: 16
J: TRBJ2-7
D: TRBD1
CDR3: CASSLRGQGAPGEQYF
DNA: TGTGCCAGCAGCTTACGGGGGCAGGGGGCGCCGGGTGAGCAGTACTTC

size: NA
V: TRBV28
length: 16
J: TRBJ2-1
D: TRBD2
CDR3: CASSPYSSGTPNEQFF
DNA: TGTGCCAGCAGTCCATACTCTAGCGGGACCCCCAATGAGCAGTTCTTC

size: NA
V: TRBV27
length: 14
J: TRBJ1-5
D: TRBD1
CDR3: CASSLRDSGQPQHF
DNA: TGTGCCAGCAGTTTAAGGGACAGTGGTCAGCCCCAGCATTTT

size: NA
V: TRBV7-9
length: 16
J: TRBJ1-1
D: TRBD1
CDR3: CASSHRQGVSYTEAFF
DNA: TGTGCCAGCAGCCATAGACAGGGGGTTTCGTACACTGAAGCTTTCTTT

size: NA
V: TRBV28
length: 13
J: TRBJ2-7
D: TRBD1
CDR3: CASSWDRFYEQYF
DNA: TGTGCCAGCAGTTGGGACAGGTTCTACGAGCAGTACTTC

size: once
V: TRBV29-1
length: 11
J: TRBJ2-7
D: NA
CDR3: CSVRAPDEQYF
DNA: TGCAGCGTTAGGGCCCCGGACGAGCAGTACTTC

size: NA
V: TRBV7-9
length: 16
J: TRBJ2-3
D: TRBD2
CDR3: CASSSLGTSGTDTQYF
DNA: TGTGCCAGCAGCAGCCTCGGGACTAGCGGGACAGATACGCAGTATTTT